A selection of T cell receptor beta chains follows, all from one sample in a study of T cells after yellow fever vaccination. MiXCR was run by TCRdb on the 5' RACE reads, yielding one entry per CDR3 protein. The profile shows about 230,000 distinct CDR3 sequences, around 6.7% of them singletons. This sample comprised CD4+ T cells sorted from PBMCs, obtained on the day of the yellow fever booster vaccination. The receptors here all came from a man aged 25-45 years who received the YFV17D yellow fever vaccine. Each CDR3 is given with its conserved first and last residue. The order of the fields is clone size, D gene, V gene, J gene, CDR3 DNA, CDR3 protein. A D gene is named only where the DNA matches it firmly. A clone size is listed for some rows: how often the clone was seen (once, few, many), or a class if it is expanded.

NA,NA,TRBV7-2,TRBJ1-1,TGTGCCAGCAGCCAAGTACTCTCAACGGCGGGTGAAGCTTTCTTT,CASSQVLSTAGEAFF
many,NA,TRBV20-1,TRBJ1-1,TGCAGTGCTAGCCATGGCTTGTTGGGGGCAGGTGAAGCTTTCTTT,CSASHGLLGAGEAFF
many,NA,TRBV7-9,TRBJ2-7,TGTGCCAGCAGCGCTGGCCCAGGGTACGAGCAGTACTTC,CASSAGPGYEQYF
NA,TRBD2,TRBV6-5,TRBJ2-5,TGTGCCAGCAGTTACTTTGGACTAGCGGGAGAGACCCAGTACTTC,CASSYFGLAGETQYF
NA,NA,TRBV7-8,TRBJ2-2,TGTGCCAGCAGCCTCCTCGAGGGGTACACCGGGGAGCTGTTTTTT,CASSLLEGYTGELFF
NA,NA,TRBV20-1,TRBJ2-7,TGCAGTGCGGGGGGGCAGGGGGCAGGAGAGCAGTACTTC,CSAGGQGAGEQYF
many,NA,TRBV20-1,TRBJ2-1,TGCAGTGCTAGCGGGTCTGGGGCGGGCCACCATCTAAGCTCCTACAATGAGCAGTTCTTC,CSASGSGAGHHLSSYNEQFF
many,NA,TRBV10-1,TRBJ1-1,TGCGCCAGCAGTGTGACCAGAATGAACACTGAAGCTTTCTTT,CASSVTRMNTEAFF
many,NA,TRBV7-9,TRBJ2-1,TGTGCCAGCATGACGGGGCGTTACAATGAGCAGTTCTTC,CASMTGRYNEQFF
many,TRBD1,TRBV5-1,TRBJ2-7,TGCGCCAGCAGCCCCAGGACAGGGATATACGAGCAGTACTTC,CASSPRTGIYEQYF
many,TRBD1,TRBV5-3,TRBJ2-1,TGTGCCAGAAGATTTCGGACAGGCAGCTCCTACAATGAGCAGTTCTTC,CARRFRTGSSYNEQFF
many,TRBD2,TRBV20-1,TRBJ2-1,TGCAGTGCTGTAACCGGGACTAGCCTCTACAATGAGCAGTTCTTC,CSAVTGTSLYNEQFF
many,NA,TRBV2,TRBJ1-1,TGTGCCAGTACAGCCGAGAAGAACACTGAAGCTTTCTTT,CASTAEKNTEAFF
NA,TRBD2,TRBV19,TRBJ2-5,TGTGCCAGTAGTAAAGGAGGTGTGGCGGGAGGAGGTCAAGAGACCCAGTACTTC,CASSKGGVAGGGQETQYF
many,NA,TRBV7-9,TRBJ2-5,TGTGCCAGCAGCTTGGCTGCTCAAGAGACCCAGTACTTC,CASSLAAQETQYF
few,TRBD2,TRBV9,TRBJ2-3,TGTGCCAGCAGCGTAGGACTAGCGGGAGGTGGAGATACGCAGTATTTT,CASSVGLAGGGDTQYF
few,NA,TRBV12-3/TRBV12-4,TRBJ2-5,TGTGCCAGCACCTGGGGAGTCTCACAAGAGACCCAGTACTTC,CASTWGVSQETQYF
many,TRBD1,TRBV12-3/TRBV12-4,TRBJ2-3,TGTGCCAGCAGTCCCAGGACAGGGCGCACAGATACGCAGTATTTT,CASSPRTGRTDTQYF
many,NA,TRBV12-3/TRBV12-4,TRBJ2-7,TGTGCCAGCAGTTTCGGGGGCGGTCAGGGAACCTACGAGCAGTACTTC,CASSFGGGQGTYEQYF
many,NA,TRBV9,TRBJ2-3,TGTGCCAGCAGCGTAAAAACAGGGACAGATACGCAGTATTTT,CASSVKTGTDTQYF
NA,NA,TRBV12-3/TRBV12-4,TRBJ2-1,TGTGCCAGCAGAAGGGCCTCATCCTACAATGAGCAGTTCTTC,CASRRASSYNEQFF
few,TRBD2,TRBV19,TRBJ2-2,TGTGCCAGTAGTGCCCGACTAGCGGGAGCTATCACCGGGGAGCTGTTTTTT,CASSARLAGAITGELFF
many,NA,TRBV5-5,TRBJ2-5,TGTGCCAGCAGCTTAGCCGCCGGCACCTCCTGGGTAGAGACCCAGTACTTC,CASSLAAGTSWVETQYF
few,NA,TRBV7-9,TRBJ2-3,TGTGCCAGCAGCTCGATAAGACAGGACACAGATACGCAGTATTTT,CASSSIRQDTDTQYF
few,TRBD1,TRBV20-1,TRBJ1-2,TGCAGTGCTAGAGGCCAGGGGGGCTATGGCTACACCTTC,CSARGQGGYGYTF
NA,TRBD2,TRBV6-4,TRBJ2-1,TGTGCCAGCAACCGACTAGCGGAAGACAATGAGCAGTTCTTC,CASNRLAEDNEQFF
few,TRBD2,TRBV5-1,TRBJ2-1,TGCGCCAGCAGCTTGGAACTAGCGGGGATCGAGCAGTTCTTC,CASSLELAGIEQFF
many,TRBD1,TRBV4-3,TRBJ2-3,TGCGCCAGCAGCCAAGAGGGGGCAGGGGGCGATACGCAGTATTTT,CASSQEGAGGDTQYF
few,TRBD1,TRBV5-1,TRBJ2-1,TGCGCCAGCAGCCCCCGACAGGGTAACTACAATGAGCAGTTCTTC,CASSPRQGNYNEQFF
few,TRBD2,TRBV28,TRBJ2-7,TGTGCCAGCGTCCGGGGGGGCACCTACGAGCAGTACTTC,CASVRGGTYEQYF
NA,NA,TRBV19,TRBJ2-2,TGTGCCAGTAGTCTATATCCCGAGAACACCGGGGAGCTGTTTTTT,CASSLYPENTGELFF
NA,TRBD2,TRBV3-1,TRBJ2-2,TGTGCCTCCAGCCAAACTTTCCTAGCGGGAGTTCCCGGGGAGCTGTTTTTT,CASSQTFLAGVPGELFF
many,NA,TRBV3-1,TRBJ2-2,TGTGCCAGCAGCGGGAATCGCGGAACCGGGGAGCTGTTTTTT,CASSGNRGTGELFF
NA,NA,TRBV7-2,TRBJ2-5,TGTGCCAGCAGCTTAGCGGGGGCTCGAGAGACCCAGTACTTC,CASSLAGARETQYF
many,NA,TRBV14,TRBJ2-3,TGTGCCAGCAGCCGCCGTTTCACAGATACGCAGTATTTT,CASSRRFTDTQYF
NA,NA,TRBV3-1,TRBJ2-7,TGTGCCAGCAGCCAAGGCAGGGTGAGCTCCTACGAGCAGTACTTC,CASSQGRVSSYEQYF
many,TRBD1,TRBV11-2,TRBJ1-2,TGTGCCAGCAGCTTCCGAGACAGGGTTCTTTTGGGCTACACCTTC,CASSFRDRVLLGYTF
NA,NA,TRBV20-1,TRBJ1-4,TGCAGTGCTAGAGGCTTCCCAACTAATGAAAAACTGTTTTTT,CSARGFPTNEKLFF
NA,NA,TRBV20-1,TRBJ2-3,TGCAGTGCTAGAGATTCGGCGGGACCTAGAACAGATACGCAGTATTTT,CSARDSAGPRTDTQYF
many,NA,TRBV5-1,TRBJ2-2,TGCGCCAGCAGCTTCGTAGGGGGATTGGACACCGGGGAGCTGTTTTTT,CASSFVGGLDTGELFF
NA,NA,TRBV19,TRBJ2-6,TGTGCCAGTAGTATAGGGAACTCTGGGGCCAACGTCCTGACTTTC,CASSIGNSGANVLTF
NA,TRBD2,TRBV7-7,TRBJ2-1,TGTGCCAGCAGCTTAGTTTTTGCGGGGGAGTACAATGAGCAGTTCTTC,CASSLVFAGEYNEQFF
many,NA,TRBV7-9,TRBJ2-5,TGTGCCAGCAGCCATGCACGGGGATCGACCCAAGAGACCCAGTACTTC,CASSHARGSTQETQYF
many,NA,TRBV12-3/TRBV12-4,TRBJ1-2,TGTGCCAGCAGTTTGGGGGTCGTTGGGAACTATGGCTACACCTTC,CASSLGVVGNYGYTF
NA,NA,TRBV5-6,TRBJ2-5,TGTGCCAGCACCCGGACGGGGGAGACCCAGTACTTC,CASTRTGETQYF
many,NA,TRBV7-8,TRBJ2-2,TGTGCCAGCAGCTATGACAGACTGGGCACCGGGGAGCTGTTTTTT,CASSYDRLGTGELFF
NA,NA,TRBV12-3/TRBV12-4,TRBJ2-2,TGTGCCAGCAGTTTACGGCTTAACACCGGGGAGCTGTTTTTT,CASSLRLNTGELFF
few,NA,TRBV7-9,TRBJ1-5,TGTGCCAGCAGCTTAGGTGAAAATCTCCTCAATCAGCCCCAGCATTTT,CASSLGENLLNQPQHF
NA,NA,TRBV11-3,TRBJ2-1,TGTGCCAGCAGCCCCCGAAGGCGGGCTTACAATGAGCAGTTCTTC,CASSPRRRAYNEQFF
many,TRBD1,TRBV2,TRBJ2-1,TGTGCCAGCAGTGCAGACAGGGGGAATGAGCAGTTCTTC,CASSADRGNEQFF
many,TRBD2,TRBV27,TRBJ2-3,TGTGCCAGCAGCCGACCCTTCACTAGCGGGAGTTCGTCTTCGGCAGATACGCAGTATTTT,CASSRPFTSGSSSSADTQYF
NA,NA,TRBV20-1,TRBJ2-5,TGCTGTGGCCAGGCACCGGGAGTACAAGAGACCCAGTACTTC,CCGQAPGVQETQYF
NA,TRBD1,TRBV4-3,TRBJ2-2,TGCGCCAGCAGCTGGGACAGAAGGAACACCGGGGAGCTGTTTTTT,CASSWDRRNTGELFF
few,NA,TRBV6-1,TRBJ2-2,TGTGCCAGCAGCCTCAATGGACTATCTCTTAACACCGGGGAGCTGTTTTTT,CASSLNGLSLNTGELFF
many,TRBD2,TRBV20-1,TRBJ2-1,TGCAGTGCTATCCCACGGGAGGATGAGCAGTTCTTC,CSAIPREDEQFF
NA,NA,TRBV12-3/TRBV12-4,TRBJ2-5,TGTGCCAGCAGTCCCAGGGGACGGGAGACCCAGTACTTC,CASSPRGRETQYF